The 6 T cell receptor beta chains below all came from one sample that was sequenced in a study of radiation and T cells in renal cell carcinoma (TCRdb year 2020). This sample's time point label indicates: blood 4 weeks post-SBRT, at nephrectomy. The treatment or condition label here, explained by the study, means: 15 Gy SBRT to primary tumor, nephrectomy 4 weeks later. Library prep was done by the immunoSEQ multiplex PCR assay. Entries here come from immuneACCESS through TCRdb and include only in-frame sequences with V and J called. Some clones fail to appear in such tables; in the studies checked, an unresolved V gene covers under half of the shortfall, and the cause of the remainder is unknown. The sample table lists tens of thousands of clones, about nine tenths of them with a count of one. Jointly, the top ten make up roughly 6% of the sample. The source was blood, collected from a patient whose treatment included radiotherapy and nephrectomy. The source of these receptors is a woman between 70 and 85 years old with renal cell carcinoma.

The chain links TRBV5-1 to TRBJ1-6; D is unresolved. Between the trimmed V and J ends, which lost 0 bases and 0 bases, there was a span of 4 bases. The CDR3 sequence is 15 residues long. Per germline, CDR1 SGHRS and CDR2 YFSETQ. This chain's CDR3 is CASSLVSSYNSPLHF. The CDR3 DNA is TGCGCCAGCAGCTTGGTCAGCTCCTATAATTCACCCCTCCACTTT.

CDR3 bases: TGTGCCAGCAACCAAGGGGGAGGGATGGTGTACGGCTACACCTTC. It specifies CASNQGGGMVYGYTF. J is TRBJ1-2 and V is TRBV6-4, with a weak D call TRBD1 (6 bases). This CDR3 spans 15 amino acids. Germline loops: CDR1 MRHNA, CDR2 SNTAGT. Trimming removed 7 bases at V and 8 bases at J, with 23 bases between.

CDR3 region: CASSPGRRGEQYF. CDR3 DNA: TGTGCCAGCAGCCCGGGACGGCGGGGCGAGCAGTACTTC. This chain links TRBV11-3 with TRBJ2-7, with D perhaps TRBD2 (6 bases). Germline V CDR1 and CDR2: SGHNT, YENEEA. V shed 5 bases and J shed 6 bases, with 14 bases lying between them. The CDR3 has 13 amino acids.

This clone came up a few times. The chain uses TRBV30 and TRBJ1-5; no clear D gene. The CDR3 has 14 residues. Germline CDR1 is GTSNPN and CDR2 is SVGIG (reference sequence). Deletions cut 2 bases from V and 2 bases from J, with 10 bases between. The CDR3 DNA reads TGTGCCTGGAGTTCAGGACGGGGCAATCAGCCCCAGCATTTT. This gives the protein CAWSSGRGNQPQHF.

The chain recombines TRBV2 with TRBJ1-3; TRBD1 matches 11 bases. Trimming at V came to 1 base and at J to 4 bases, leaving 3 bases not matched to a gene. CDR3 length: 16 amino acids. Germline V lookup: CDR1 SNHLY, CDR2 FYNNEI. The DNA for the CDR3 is TGTGCCAGCAGTGAAGTGGACAGGGGGCTCGGAAACACCATATATTTT. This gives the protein CASSEVDRGLGNTIYF.

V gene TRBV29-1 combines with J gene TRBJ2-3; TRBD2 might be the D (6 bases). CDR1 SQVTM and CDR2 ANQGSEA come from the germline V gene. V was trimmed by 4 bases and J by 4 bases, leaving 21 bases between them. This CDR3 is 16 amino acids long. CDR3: CSVVRLGGLRPDTQYF. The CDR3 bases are TGCAGCGTTGTCCGATTGGGGGGACTCCGACCAGATACGCAGTATTTT.